This passage covers 31 T cell receptor beta chains from one sample sequenced in a study of cytomegalovirus exposure and HLA in healthy donors. Primers: 60 Vbeta forward and 13 Jbeta reverse. Assay: immunoSEQ multiplex PCR; the TCRdb copy retains only in-frame clones and omits some. The data show 100,000 to 150,000 clones, about 81% seen once. Sequencing input: PBMCs. The receptors stem from a man aged 35 to 55 in good health and CMV-seronegative.

The chain is built from TRBV5-1 and TRBJ2-2; D might be TRBD1 (6 bases). Trimming cost V 4 bases and J 6 bases, with 22 bases left between them. The length of the CDR3 is 17 residues. The V gene's germline CDR1 is SGHRS and CDR2 YFSETQ. The CDR3 region has the DNA TGCGCCAGCAGCCTGCGGGTGGGACAAACCATCTCCGGGGAGCTGTTTTTT. Translating it yields CASSLRVGQTISGELFF.

The rearrangement joins TRBV4-3 to TRBJ2-5; 11 nucleotides agree with TRBD2. CDR1 LGHNA and CDR2 YSLEER come from the germline V gene. The junction had 3 bases not matched to a gene; V was cut back by 1 base and J by 2 bases. The length of the CDR3 is 16 residues. The CDR3 bases are TGCGCCAGCAGCCAAGGAGTAGCGGGGGGGCAAGAGACCCAGTACTTC. Protein: CASSQGVAGGQETQYF.

The chain joins TRBV29-1 to TRBJ2-2; 9 nucleotides agree with TRBD2. This CDR3 contains 15 residues. Losses at the gene ends were 7 bases for V and 2 bases for J; bases not matched to a gene: 8. From germline, CDR1 is SQVTM and CDR2 ANQGSEA. The CDR3 region is CSGGAGGPNTGELFF. CDR3 sequence (DNA): TGCAGCGGAGGAGCGGGGGGTCCCAACACCGGGGAGCTGTTTTTT.

The chain recombines TRBV13 with TRBJ2-7, with unresolved D. CDR3 length: 13 residues. Per germline, CDR1 PRHDT and CDR2 FYEKMQ (reference sequence). V was trimmed by 0 bases and J by 6 bases, leaving 9 bases between them. For the CDR3, the DNA is TGTGCCAGCAGCTTAGGGGGCGCTCGCGAGCAGTACTTC. Residues: CASSLGGAREQYF. Full variable domain (outside the CDR3, taken from reference TRBV13 and TRBJ2-7): AAGVIQSPRHLIKEKRETATLKCYPIPRHDTVYWYQQGPGQDPQFLISFYEKMQSDKGSIPDRFSAQQFSDYHSELNMSSLELGDSALYFCASSLGGAREQYFGPGTRLTVT.

This chain links TRBV27 with TRBJ1-2; D uncertain. The germline CDR1 and CDR2 sequences are MNHEY and SMNVEV (reference sequence). The CDR3 spans 15 residues. Trimming shortened V by 3 bases and J by 2 bases, and 13 bases separated the two germline ends. DNA for the CDR3: TGTGCCAGCAGTTTCCGTGGCGGAGCAAACTATGGCTACACCTTC. Encoded protein: CASSFRGGANYGYTF.

The CDR3 DNA reads as TGTGCCAGCAGTGCCCATCCGGGACAGGGGGCGCGAGAGACCCAGTACTTC. Protein: CASSAHPGQGARETQYF. V gene TRBV6-1 combines with J gene TRBJ2-5; the match to TRBD1 covers 12 bases. V trimming: 4 bases; J trimming: 4 bases; junction bases outside the gene matches: 10. The CDR3 loop spans 17 amino acids. Germline V gene data show CDR1 as MNHNS and CDR2 as SASEGT.

This clone was observed a few times. CDR3 in DNA: TGCGCCAGCAGCTTGGCGACAGGGGCGAACACTGAAGCTTTCTTT. Its translation is CASSLATGANTEAFF. The J gene is TRBJ1-1, the V gene TRBV5-1; 8 bases fit TRBD1. J lost 1 base, V lost 0 bases, and 2 bases had no gene match. There are 15 residues in the CDR3. Germline-derived CDR1 and CDR2 are SGHRS and YFSETQ.

V usage is TRBV25-1 and J usage is TRBJ1-6; 7 bases are a match to TRBD1. CDR3 length equals 14 residues. The germline V gene encodes CDR1 MGHDK and CDR2 SYGVNS. Trimming took 6 bases from V and 5 from J; bases not matched to a gene: 4. CDR3 DNA sequence: TGTGCCAGCAGGAGGGACAGTCATAATTCACCCCTCCACTTT. Translating gives CASRRDSHNSPLHF. The whole variable domain, remainder taken from reference TRBV25-1 and TRBJ1-6, is EADIYQTPRYLVIGTGKKITLECSQTMGHDKMYWYQQDPGMELHLIHYSYGVNSTEKGDLSSESTVSRIRTEHFPLTLESARPSHTSQYLCASRRDSHNSPLHFGNGTRLTVT.

The gene calls are TRBV19 and TRBJ2-5; 13 positions agree with TRBD2. The CDR3 has 16 residues. The junction had 9 bases not matched to a gene; V was cut back by 7 bases and J by 4 bases. Germline V lookup: CDR1 LNHDA, CDR2 SQIVND (reference sequence). CDR3: CASTGTSGKQSETQYF. The CDR3 nucleotides read TGTGCCAGTACCGGGACTAGCGGGAAACAGTCAGAGACCCAGTACTTC.

The chain carries TRBV4-3 and TRBJ2-1; 7 bases agree with TRBD1. The trim removed 3 bases at V and 0 bases at J, leaving 2 bases unmatched. The germline V gene encodes CDR1 LGHNA and CDR2 YSLEER. This CDR3 is built from 15 residues. The CDR3 region is CASSQTGTSYNEQFF. CDR3 DNA: TGCGCCAGCAGCCAGACAGGGACCTCCTACAATGAGCAGTTCTTC.

The genes are TRBV7-9 and TRBJ2-2; 7 nucleotides match TRBD1. Unmatched junction bases numbered 6, after V lost 4 bases and J lost 1 base. The germline CDR1 and CDR2 sequences are SEHNR and FQNEAQ (reference sequence). The CDR3 totals 16 residues. The CDR3 protein is CASSYTTGVNTGELFF. The DNA for the CDR3 is TGTGCCAGCAGCTATACTACAGGGGTGAACACCGGGGAGCTGTTTTTT.

This sequence joins TRBV27 and TRBJ2-7; TRBD2 matches 10 bases. Trimming cost V 4 bases and J 5 bases; bases outside gene matches: 5. Per the germline V gene, CDR1 is MNHEY and CDR2 is SMNVEV (reference sequence). The CDR3 sequence is 14 residues long. The CDR3 DNA reads TGTGCCAGCAGTTCCAGCGGGAGGGCCCACGAGCAGTACTTC. This sequence encodes CASSSSGRAHEQYF.

This clone has only a few counts. This sequence joins TRBV11-2 and TRBJ2-1; no definite D call. Germline V lookup: CDR1 SGHAT, CDR2 FQNNGV. Trimming took off 0 bases at V and 7 bases at J, with 7 bases between the two ends. This CDR3 has 13 amino acids. CDR3 in DNA: TGTGCCAGCAGCTTAGATCCACAAAATGAGCAGTTCTTC. Protein sequence: CASSLDPQNEQFF.

The chain recombines TRBV28 with TRBJ1-4; 9 nucleotides agree with TRBD1. The germline gives CDR1 MDHEN, CDR2 SYDVKM. The junction had 8 bases not matched to a gene; V was cut back by 7 bases and J by 8 bases. This CDR3 has 14 residues. The CDR3 coding sequence is TGTGCCAGCACCTTAAGGGACAGGGTGGAAAAACTGTTTTTT. It codes for CASTLRDRVEKLFF.

CDR3 sequence: CSVEPTLAGRYNEQFF. In nucleotides, the CDR3 is TGCAGCGTTGAGCCGACCCTAGCGGGAAGATACAATGAGCAGTTCTTC. V usage is TRBV29-1 and J usage is TRBJ2-1; 9 nucleotides agree with TRBD2. The CDR3 loop spans 16 amino acids. Looked up from germline, CDR1 is SQVTM and CDR2 is ANQGSEA. V dropped 3 bases and J dropped 4; count of bases not matched to a gene: 10.

The rearrangement joins TRBV27 to TRBJ1-2; 9 bases map to TRBD1. V gave up 5 bases and J gave up 8 bases; unmatched junction bases: 6. The CDR3 runs to 13 residues. CDR1 and CDR2 from the germline V gene are MNHEY and SMNVEV (reference sequence). The CDR3 is CASSATGGWGYTF. CDR3 DNA sequence: TGTGCCAGCAGTGCGACAGGGGGATGGGGCTACACCTTC.

The chain carries TRBV5-5 and TRBJ2-1, with D perhaps TRBD2 (7 bases). CDR1 and CDR2 from the germline V gene are SGHKS and YYEKEE (reference sequence). V lost 1 base to trimming and J lost 5 bases, with 13 bases between them. The CDR3 runs 15 residues. The CDR3 is CASSLFGGPNNEQFF. For the CDR3, the DNA is TGTGCCAGCAGCTTGTTCGGGGGGCCTAACAATGAGCAGTTCTTC.

This clone has just a few counts. This rearrangement joins TRBV6-1 to TRBJ2-1; D is possibly TRBD1 (5 bases). The CDR3 is made up of 13 amino acids. From germline, CDR1 is MNHNS and CDR2 SASEGT. Trimming took 7 bases from V and 2 from J, leaving 9 bases between them. Here the CDR3 DNA reads TGTGCCAGCATGGTCAGGGCCTACAATGAGCAGTTCTTC. It specifies CASMVRAYNEQFF.

This clone has only a few counts. This chain links TRBV28 with TRBJ2-7, with 11 bases lining up with TRBD2. V dropped 6 bases and J dropped 4; count of bases not matched to a gene: 11. Germline CDR1 MDHEN, CDR2 SYDVKM. This CDR3 spans 16 amino acids. CDR3 nucleotide sequence: TGTGCCAGCAGCCTCCCTGGACTAGCGGGTGGGTACGAGCAGTACTTC. Protein: CASSLPGLAGGYEQYF.

For the CDR3, the DNA is TGTGCCAGCAACCGGGACTCGAACACTGAAGCTTTCTTT. This sequence encodes CASNRDSNTEAFF. J is TRBJ1-1 and V is TRBV2, with a tentative D call TRBD1 (5 bases). Trimming took 7 bases from V and 1 from J, leaving 10 bases between them. The CDR3 sequence is 13 residues long. Per germline, CDR1 SNHLY and CDR2 FYNNEI.

About this clone: One end of the junction is discordant with germline, which a read error may explain. The gene calls are TRBV18 and TRBJ2-1; 10 nucleotides align to TRBD1. From germline, CDR1 is KGHSH and CDR2 LQKENI. The CDR3 is 15 residues long. CDR3 amino acids: CASSPPGQGYNEQFF. The CDR3 DNA reads TGTGCCAGCTCGCCACCGGGACAGGGGTACAATGAGCAGTTCTTC.

CDR3 in amino acids: CASSYSRNTGELFF. The CDR3 DNA sequence: TGTGCCAGCAGCTATTCGCGGAACACCGGGGAGCTGTTTTTT. This chain uses TRBV11-3 with TRBJ2-2, with D hard to call. The CDR3 sequence is 14 residues long. Trimming cost V 4 bases and J 1 base, with 7 bases left between them. Per germline, CDR1 SGHNT and CDR2 YENEEA. Combining the CDR3 with reference TRBV11-3 and TRBJ2-2 gives the whole variable domain EAGVVQSPRYKIIEKKQPVAFWCNPISGHNTLYWYLQNLGQGPELLIRYENEEAVDDSQLPKDRFSAERLKGVDSTLKIQPAELGDSAVYLCASSYSRNTGELFFGEGSRLTVL.

The chain has TRBV7-9 and TRBJ1-1; 7 bases line up with TRBD1. The V gene's germline CDR1 is SEHNR and CDR2 FQNEAQ (reference sequence). With 0 bases clipped from V and 9 bases from J, the junction kept 4 bases outside the gene matches. The CDR3 is 13 amino acids. The CDR3 protein is CASSLARGVQAFF. The CDR3 coding sequence is TGTGCCAGCAGCTTAGCCAGGGGGGTACAAGCTTTCTTT.

This rearrangement joins TRBV29-1 to TRBJ2-3, with D hard to call. Trimming stripped 2 bases from V and 4 bases from J, with 4 bases between. The CDR3 is made up of 11 amino acids. Germline V gene sequence: CDR1 SQVTM, CDR2 ANQGSEA. Here the CDR3 DNA reads TGCAGCGTTGAATCGGCAGATACGCAGTATTTT. This sequence encodes CSVESADTQYF.

The V and J genes are TRBV6-5 and TRBJ1-1; no reliable D call. CDR1 is MNHEY and CDR2 is SVGAGI in the germline V gene. The CDR3 loop spans 12 amino acids. V lost 6 bases and J 6 bases, leaving 11 bases between the germline ends. This CDR3 is CASRQLVSEAFF. The CDR3 DNA reads TGTGCCAGCAGGCAACTCGTTTCTGAAGCTTTCTTT.

The chain carries TRBV6-5 and TRBJ2-4, with TRBD1 identical over 9 bases. There are 15 residues in the CDR3. In germline, CDR1 is MNHEY, CDR2 SVGAGI. J was trimmed by 6 bases and V by 0 bases; bases with no gene match: 3. This chain's CDR3 is CASSYSGQGGNIQYF. Written as DNA, the CDR3 is TGTGCCAGCAGTTACTCGGGACAGGGCGGAAACATTCAGTACTTC.

The chain is built from TRBV7-2 and TRBJ2-7; 9 bases map to TRBD2. The CDR3 has 17 residues. V gave up 0 bases and J gave up 2 bases; unmatched junction bases: 8. CDR1 and CDR2 (germline): SGHTA, FQGNSA. The CDR3 sequence: CASSLAGATSGPYEQYF. For the CDR3, the DNA is TGTGCCAGCAGCTTAGCGGGCGCGACTAGCGGACCCTACGAGCAGTACTTC.

This chain uses TRBV5-1 with TRBJ2-1; 13 bases are a match to TRBD2. The J segment lost 9 bases and the V segment lost 4 bases, leaving 7 bases of the junction unmatched. From germline, CDR1 is SGHRS and CDR2 YFSETQ. The CDR3 spans 15 residues. Here the CDR3 reads CASSLTLAGGPEQFF. In nucleotides, the CDR3 is TGCGCCAGCAGCCTGACACTAGCGGGGGGGCCTGAGCAGTTCTTC.

This clone has just a few counts. V is TRBV29-1 and J is TRBJ1-4; a possible D gene is TRBD1 (5 bases). Germline V gives CDR1 SQVTM, CDR2 ANQGSEA. This CDR3 has 14 residues. V gave up 3 bases and J gave up 7 bases, with 15 bases separating them. CDR3 sequence: CSVEWEGRGEKLFF. The CDR3 region has the DNA TGCAGCGTTGAGTGGGAGGGGCGCGGTGAAAAACTGTTTTTT.

The chain has TRBV7-2 and TRBJ2-3, with 8 bases fitting TRBD2. The trim removed 7 bases at V and 6 bases at J, leaving 12 bases unmatched. The CDR3 is 15 residues long. Germline CDR1 and CDR2: SGHTA and FQGNSA. The CDR3 sequence: CASIKSRGGSDTQYF. The CDR3 region has the DNA TGTGCCAGCATCAAGTCCCGGGGGGGCTCGGATACGCAGTATTTT.

The chain uses TRBV7-6 and TRBJ2-3; 8 nucleotides match TRBD2. The CDR3 spans 16 residues. With V trimmed by 5 bases and J by 1 base, 8 bases remained unmatched. Germline CDR1 SGHVS, CDR2 FNYEAQ. The CDR3, as DNA: TGTGCCAGCAGCCTCTTAAGCGGGGGAGGCACAGATACGCAGTATTTT. Its translation: CASSLLSGGGTDTQYF.